The rows below give T cell receptor beta chains drawn from one sample of a study of blood T cell repertoires in COVID-19. Method: immunoSEQ multiplex PCR; TCRdb's copy keeps in-frame clones and lacks some. Of a few hundred thousand clones listed, approximately 80% are singletons. The sample comprised peripheral blood. These receptors originate from a woman aged 45-65 years with active or convalescent COVID-19. CDR3s include the opening cysteine and the closing phenylalanine or tryptophan. D genes are given only for firm matches. Only some rows state a clone size, as once, few, many or a class for expanded clones.

clone_size	d_call	v_call	j_call	cdr3_aa	cdr3_nt
-	-	TRBV29-1	TRBJ1-1	CSVEAGGRTEAFF	TGCAGCGTTGAAGCCGGGGGGCGGACTGAAGCTTTCTTT
once	TRBD2	TRBV5-1	TRBJ2-2	CASSLGLLAGGGTGELFF	TGCGCCAGCAGCTTGGGTCTCCTAGCGGGAGGCGGAACCGGGGAGCTGTTTTTT
-	-	TRBV12-3/TRBV12-4	TRBJ1-2	CASTPTGWGGYTF	TGTGCCAGCACCCCGACGGGATGGGGTGGCTACACCTTC
-	TRBD2	TRBV11-2	TRBJ2-3	CASSLSGLAGGPTDTQYF	TGTGCCAGCAGCTTATCGGGACTAGCGGGAGGGCCCACAGATACGCAGTATTTT
-	-	TRBV27	TRBJ2-7	CASSLMVNPGYEQYF	TGTGCCAGCAGTTTAATGGTCAATCCGGGCTACGAGCAGTACTTC
-	TRBD2	TRBV9	TRBJ2-7	CASSSGLAAPYEQYF	TGTGCCAGCAGCTCTGGACTAGCAGCCCCCTACGAGCAGTACTTC
-	-	TRBV28	TRBJ2-7	CASSHAPASSYEQYF	TGTGCCAGCAGCCACGCCCCCGCGAGCTCCTACGAGCAGTACTTC
-	TRBD2	TRBV10-3	TRBJ2-1	CAISPWLAGGPGDYNEQFF	TGTGCCATCAGCCCCTGGCTAGCGGGAGGGCCGGGGGATTACAATGAGCAGTTCTTC
once	-	TRBV18	TRBJ2-6	CASSAGIGANVLTF	TGTGCCAGCTCAGCGGGGATTGGGGCCAACGTCCTGACTTTC
-	TRBD1	TRBV15	TRBJ2-1	CATSRRQGTYNEQFF	TGTGCCACCAGCAGGCGACAGGGAACCTACAATGAGCAGTTCTTC
-	TRBD1	TRBV24-1	TRBJ2-5	CATSDQTGEQETQYF	TGTGCCACCAGTGACCAGACAGGGGAGCAAGAGACCCAGTACTTC
-	TRBD1	TRBV3-1/TRBV3-2	TRBJ2-2	CASTKRGLPGELFF	TGTGCCAGCACCAAAAGGGGGCTCCCCGGGGAGCTGTTTTTT
-	TRBD2	TRBV27	TRBJ2-7	CASRGRGLKLEQYF	TGTGCCAGCAGGGGGCGGGGACTAAAACTCGAGCAGTACTTC
-	-	TRBV11-1	TRBJ2-5	CASSLRGGTLTETQYF	TGTGCCAGCAGCTTGAGGGGGGGGACACTTACTGAGACCCAGTACTTC
-	TRBD1	TRBV10-3	TRBJ1-2	CAITLGQGTGGYTF	TGTGCCATCACCCTGGGACAGGGGACGGGAGGCTACACCTTC
-	-	TRBV6-5	TRBJ2-1	CASSQTRVGYNEQFF	TGTGCCAGCAGCCAGACTAGGGTCGGGTACAATGAGCAGTTCTTC
-	-	TRBV30	TRBJ1-2	CAWSPSYGYTF	TGTGCCTGGAGCCCTTCCTATGGCTACACCTTC
few	TRBD2	TRBV7-2	TRBJ2-7	CASSSSLLAGSYEQYF	TGTGCCAGCAGCTCGTCACTACTAGCGGGCAGCTACGAGCAGTACTTC
-	-	TRBV5-1	TRBJ2-3	CASNRSPGEPLTQYF	TGCGCCAGCAACCGCTCACCCGGGGAGCCACTTACGCAGTATTTT
-	-	TRBV7-9	TRBJ1-4	CASSLAGGVNEKLFF	TGTGCCAGCAGCTTAGCGGGGGGAGTTAATGAAAAACTGTTTTTT
-	TRBD1	TRBV19	TRBJ2-7	CASSSQGALYEQYF	TGTGCCAGTAGTAGCCAGGGGGCTCTCTACGAGCAGTACTTC
-	-	TRBV16	TRBJ2-1	CASSPSPEGQQFF	TGTGCCAGCAGCCCTTCACCGGAGGGCCAGCAGTTCTTC
-	-	TRBV4-1	TRBJ1-3	CASSQATAGNTIYF	TGCGCCAGCAGCCAAGCGACAGCAGGAAACACCATATATTTT
-	-	TRBV29-1	TRBJ1-3	CSANSDPGGYSGNTIYF	TGCAGCGCTAATTCTGATCCGGGGGGGTACTCTGGAAACACCATATATTTT
-	-	TRBV28	TRBJ1-1	CASGPRGLTEAFF	TGTGCCAGCGGCCCCAGGGGATTGACTGAAGCTTTCTTT